This note documents a single TCR beta chain sequence. No antigen is known for it. The input lacks base qualities; no much larger clone sits a single base away. The library was produced with the immunoSEQ multiplex PCR assay. The published analysis was carried out like this. A statistical classification framework was developed to diagnose cytomegalovirus status using the catalog of TCR beta chain sequences. TCRdb holds this immuneACCESS table with in-frame rearrangements only. Some clones are missing; in checked studies, unresolved V genes explain under half, and the rest has no known cause. The V and J calls and clone size come from that table; D and trimming were worked out from the DNA. This sample holds about 270,000 clones; 65% to 90% were observed only once. The biggest ten clones account for 0.95% to 1.1% of the sample. These data originate in a study of cytomegalovirus exposure and HLA in healthy donors (dated by TCRdb to between 2016 and 2019). Looking at the study overall: A later analysis indicated that the 130 or so validation repertoires were generated on the platform also employed for the 666 repertoires of the first cohort. To predict cytomegalovirus infection status, the study brought together high-throughput TCR immunosequencing, statistical association of individual TCRs with disease status, and machine learning. The study was designed to test whether signatures of past pathogen exposure could be identified by cataloging public T cell receptors. Along with the roughly 670-subject first cohort, a separate validation cohort of over a hundred different subjects was used. General conclusions and limits of the study: A later analysis had no HLA typing for the validation cohort, so co-occurrence there was scored across all 110 or so repertoires. While some public TCRs were present in many individuals, most TCR sequences turned up only very rarely across donors. The authors suggested that the approach could potentially be generalized to other disease states and immunological phenotypes. In vitro tests confirmed that a few of the cytomegalovirus-associated TCR beta chains recognize cytomegalovirus antigens. The classifier was reported to diagnose cytomegalovirus status with high specificity and sensitivity in both the original and validation cohorts. A later analysis found that TCRs clustered in the first cohort also tended to co-occur in the 120 validation repertoires, with 90% to 95% of cluster scores above 0. In the study, around 150 TCR beta chains were listed as associated with cytomegalovirus.

At the junction V is shortened by 4 bases and J by 2 bases; bases outside the gene matches: 10. From a lookup of the germline V gene, CDR1 and CDR2 are SGHRS and YFSETQ. Including cysteine and phenylalanine, the CDR3 has 16 amino acids. The read is trimmed to its CDR3 DNA, 48 bases read in frame from base 1. The donors were included in the validation cohort of around 120 subjects, a group kept apart from the roughly 730-subject first cohort. The sample taken for sequencing was PBMCs. The sequence is built from TRBV5-1 and TRBJ2-3, and 7 junctional nucleotides match TRBD2. This clonotype originated in a woman aged 18-30 years in good health and CMV-seronegative. The CDR3 protein is CASSPLAGVTTDTQYF. The nucleotide sequence is TGCGCCAGCAGCCCCCTGGCGGGGGTGACCACAGATACGCAGTATTTT.